A single sample is the source of the 20 T cell receptor beta chains below, sequenced in a study of T cells in Graves' hyperthyroidism and ophthalmopathy. It was RNA transcripts that yielded the amplified TCR beta CDR3 regions. First-round RT-PCR of the TCR CDR3 relied on the HTBI primer set. MiXCR was run by TCRdb on the multiplex PCR reads, yielding one entry per CDR3 protein. The table records 370,000 or so distinct CDR3 sequences, roughly 12% of them present only once. Material: blood. The receptor source for this set is a man aged 25 to 45 with Graves' hyperthyroidism that later progressed to Graves' ophthalmopathy.

The chain has TRBV11-1 and TRBJ2-2; 10 bases match TRBD1. Per germline, CDR1 SGHAT and CDR2 FQDESV (reference sequence). V lost 7 bases and J lost 4; bases outside the gene matches: 6. The CDR3 covers 15 residues. CDR3 region: CASTPGTGVTGELFF. DNA for the CDR3: TGTGCCAGCACCCCCGGGACAGGGGTCACCGGGGAGCTGTTTTTT.

The chain has TRBV5-1 and TRBJ2-1, with D perhaps TRBD1 or TRBD2 (7 bases each). Trimming took off 1 base at V and 5 bases at J, with 16 bases between the two ends. From germline, CDR1 is SGHRS and CDR2 YFSETQ. CDR3 length: 16 amino acids. This CDR3 is CASSLPRDSGDNEQFF. Here the CDR3 DNA reads TGCGCCAGCAGCTTGCCGCGGGACAGCGGGGACAATGAGCAGTTCTTC.

The sample holds many counts of this clonotype. This rearrangement joins TRBV6-5 to TRBJ1-1; 10 bases line up with TRBD1. The length of the CDR3 is 17 residues. CDR1 is MNHEY and CDR2 is SVGAGI in the germline V gene. Trimming removed 3 bases from V and 1 base from J; junction bases left unmatched: 8. CDR3 in amino acids: CASSYRRTGGSNTEAFF. CDR3 in DNA: TGTGCCAGCAGTTATCGTCGGACAGGGGGTTCGAACACTGAAGCTTTCTTT.

This clonotype was observed at least ten times. The chain carries TRBV28 and TRBJ2-7; no reliable D call. The CDR3 covers 15 residues. The germline gives CDR1 MDHEN, CDR2 SYDVKM. Trimming cost V 5 bases and J 2 bases, with 16 bases left between them. The CDR3 reads CASSPGYLNAYEQYF. CDR3 bases: TGTGCCAGCAGTCCCGGGTATCTGAACGCCTACGAGCAGTACTTC.

The rearrangement links TRBV20-1 to TRBJ1-5, with D unresolved. V lost 1 base, J lost 1 base, and 8 bases lay in between. The CDR3 sequence is 14 residues long. CDR1 is DFQATT, CDR2 SNEGSKA, per germline (reference sequence). As DNA, the CDR3 is TGCAGTGCTAGAGGGGGAACGAGCAATCAGCCCCAGCATTTT. It encodes CSARGGTSNQPQHF.

In this sample, this clonotype turned up many times. The chain links TRBV7-2 to TRBJ2-7; the D gene could be TRBD1 or TRBD2 (6 bases each). The germline CDR1 and CDR2 sequences are SGHTA and FQGNSA. Trimming left V 1 base short and J 7 bases short, with 17 bases between. CDR3 size: 15 residues. The CDR3 region is CASSLVRGPVREQYF. CDR3 nucleotides: TGTGCCAGCAGCTTAGTTCGGGGGCCGGTACGGGAGCAGTACTTC.

This clonotype occurred many times. The V call is TRBV5-6, the J call TRBJ1-1; D is unresolved. V was shortened by 0 bases and J by 11 bases, with 8 bases between the two germline ends. The CDR3 is 11 residues long. Germline V CDR1 and CDR2: SGHDT, YYEEEE. The CDR3 protein is CASSLDGFAFF. The CDR3 DNA follows: TGTGCCAGCAGCTTGGATGGATTCGCTTTCTTT.

This clonotype was counted ten times or more. This chain uses TRBV3-1 with TRBJ2-1, with D perhaps TRBD2 (6 bases). Trimming cost V 1 base and J 7 bases, with 20 bases left between them. Germline CDR1 is LGHDT and CDR2 is YNNKEL (reference sequence). This CDR3 comprises 17 residues. CDR3 DNA sequence: TGTGCCAGCAGCCAAGGATTCGGTCAGGGTGGGGGGAATGAGCAGTTCTTC. Its protein is CASSQGFGQGGGNEQFF.

About this clonotype: No conserved phenylalanine or tryptophan is present at the end of the CDR3, so a read error is the likely explanation. V and J are TRBV4-2 and TRBJ1-1; possible D gene TRBD1, 5 bases. Trimming removed 1 base from V and 1 base from J, with 7 bases in between. Germline CDR1 LGHNA, CDR2 YNFKEQ. This CDR3 has 14 residues. The DNA of the CDR3 is TGTGCCAGCAGCCAAGGGGGCCGGAACACTGAAGCTTTCTTG. Translating it yields CASSQGGRNTEAFL.

This clonotype was detected ten times or more. This chain links TRBV12-3 or TRBV12-4 with TRBJ1-1; TRBD1 matches 9 bases. This CDR3 region has 12 residues. The V gene end was trimmed by 6 bases and the J gene end by 14 bases; junction bases not matched to a gene: 10. CDR3 nucleotides: TGTGCCAGCAGATCGGCCGGGACAGGGATCTTCTTT. The encoded protein is CASRSAGTGIFF.

V gene TRBV15 combines with J gene TRBJ1-1; tentative D call: TRBD1 (5 bases). The CDR3 is 15 residues long. Germline values: CDR1 LNHNV, CDR2 YYDKDF (reference sequence). V gave up 1 base and J gave up 0 bases, with 9 bases separating them. The CDR3 region has the DNA TGTGCCACCAGCAGAGGGGGGAGGCTGAACACTGAAGCTTTCTTT. The encoded protein is CATSRGGRLNTEAFF.

This clonotype came up many times. This sequence joins TRBV20-1 and TRBJ1-1; D remains unclear. The CDR3 totals 11 residues. V was shortened by 1 base and J by 1 base, with 1 base between the two germline ends. The V gene's germline CDR1 is DFQATT and CDR2 SNEGSKA (reference sequence). The CDR3 DNA follows: TGCAGTGCTAGAGCGAACACTGAAGCTTTCTTT. Translated: CSARANTEAFF.

J is TRBJ2-1 and V is TRBV19, with a tentative D call TRBD2 (6 bases). Between the trimmed V and J ends, which lost 2 bases and 3 bases, there was a span of 11 bases. The CDR3 spans 15 residues. Germline loops: CDR1 LNHDA, CDR2 SQIVND (reference sequence). The CDR3 loop is CASSIYGGDYNEQFF. In DNA, the CDR3 is TGTGCCAGTAGTATATACGGGGGAGACTACAATGAGCAGTTCTTC. The variable domain in full, completed from reference TRBV19 and TRBJ2-1, reads DGGITQSPKYLFRKEGQNVTLSCEQNLNHDAMYWYRQDPGQGLRLIYYSQIVNDFQKGDIAEGYSVSREKKESFPLTVTSAQKNPTAFYLCASSIYGGDYNEQFFGPGTRLTVL.

This clonotype was detected many times. CDR3 sequence reads: CASSFGIMNTEAFF. CDR3 coding DNA: TGCGCCAGCAGCTTCGGAATAATGAACACTGAAGCTTTCTTT. The rearrangement joins TRBV5-1 to TRBJ1-1; no definite D call. The V end was cut by 2 bases, the J end by 0 bases, with 8 bases between. The germline gives CDR1 SGHRS, CDR2 YFSETQ. The length of the CDR3 is 14 residues.

This clonotype appeared many times. The chain combines TRBV11-3 with TRBJ1-1; D gene unclear. Trimming left V 1 base short and J 5 bases short, with 14 bases between. This CDR3 contains 15 residues. Germline CDR1 SGHNT, CDR2 YENEEA. CDR3 in amino acids: CASSLGPGASTEAFF. In nucleotides, the CDR3 is TGTGCCAGCAGCTTAGGGCCGGGCGCCTCAACTGAAGCTTTCTTT. The full variable domain, in which reference TRBV11-3 and TRBJ1-1 provide the parts outside the CDR3, is EAGVVQSPRYKIIEKKQPVAFWCNPISGHNTLYWYLQNLGQGPELLIRYENEEAVDDSQLPKDRFSAERLKGVDSTLKIQPAELGDSAVYLCASSLGPGASTEAFFGQGTRLTVV.

A word on this clonotype: A read error may explain this, as a much larger clone is one base away. The V gene is TRBV2, the J gene TRBJ2-2, with D uncertain. There are 13 residues in the CDR3. Per the germline V gene, CDR1 is SNHLY and CDR2 is FYNNEI. For the CDR3, the DNA is TGTGTCAGCAGCAGGCTTCCCACCGGGGAGCTGTTTTTT. It is translated as CVSSRLPTGELFF.

This clonotype appeared a few times. The V call is TRBV7-9, the J call TRBJ2-7; D gene ambiguous. Germline-derived CDR1 and CDR2 are SEHNR and FQNEAQ (reference sequence). V dropped 5 bases and J dropped 2 bases, with 13 bases sitting between them. The CDR3 spans 14 residues. The CDR3 region is CASSPHGSPYEQYF. The CDR3 DNA is TGTGCCAGCAGCCCTCACGGTTCTCCCTACGAGCAGTACTTC.

This clonotype showed up just a few times. CDR3 sequence: CASSSPRQVEAFF. CDR3 nucleotides: TGTGCCAGCAGCTCCCCCAGACAGGTTGAAGCTTTCTTT. This chain links TRBV11-3 with TRBJ1-1; possible D gene TRBD1, 6 bases. V was pared by 4 bases and J by 7 bases, with 13 bases between. The CDR3 totals 13 residues. Germline V gene sequence: CDR1 SGHNT, CDR2 YENEEA.

V gene TRBV4-1 combines with J gene TRBJ2-1; 8 nucleotides line up with TRBD1. This CDR3 region has 15 residues. Germline CDR1 MGHRA, CDR2 YSYEKL. V gave up 1 base and J gave up 8 bases; unmatched junction bases: 7. In DNA, the CDR3 is TGCGCCAGCAGCCAAGCAGGACAGGGTTTTGATGAGCAGTTCTTC. This codes for CASSQAGQGFDEQFF.

To note about this clonotype: One junction end does not reproduce the germline sequence, and a read error may be involved. The rearrangement links TRBV4-1 to TRBJ2-2; maybe TRBD2 (6 bases). This CDR3 region has 16 residues. Germline CDR1 is MGHRA and CDR2 is YSYEKL. This chain's CDR3 is CVSSQDPGVNTGELFF. In nucleotides, the CDR3 is TGCGTCAGCAGCCAAGACCCGGGAGTTAACACCGGGGAGCTGTTTTTT.